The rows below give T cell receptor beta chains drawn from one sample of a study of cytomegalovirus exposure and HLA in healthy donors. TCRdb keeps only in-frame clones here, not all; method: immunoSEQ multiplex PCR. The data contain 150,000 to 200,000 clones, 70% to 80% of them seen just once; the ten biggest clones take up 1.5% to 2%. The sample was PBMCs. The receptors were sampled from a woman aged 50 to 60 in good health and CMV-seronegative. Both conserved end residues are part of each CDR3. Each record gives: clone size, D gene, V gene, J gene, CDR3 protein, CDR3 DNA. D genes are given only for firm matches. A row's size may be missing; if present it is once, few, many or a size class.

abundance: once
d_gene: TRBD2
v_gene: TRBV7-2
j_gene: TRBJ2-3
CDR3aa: CASSLDLAGGRDTQYF
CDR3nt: TGTGCCAGCAGCTTAGATCTAGCGGGAGGCCGAGATACGCAGTATTTT

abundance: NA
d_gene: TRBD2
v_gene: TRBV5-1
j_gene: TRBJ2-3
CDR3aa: CASSMGPSGRTDTQYF
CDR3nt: TGCGCCAGCAGCATGGGCCCTAGCGGGCGCACAGATACGCAGTATTTT

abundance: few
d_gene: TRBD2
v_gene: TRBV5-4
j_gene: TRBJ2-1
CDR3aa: CASSLVGSGTSYNEQFF
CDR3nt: TGTGCCAGCAGCTTGGTAGGTAGCGGGACCTCCTACAATGAGCAGTTCTTC

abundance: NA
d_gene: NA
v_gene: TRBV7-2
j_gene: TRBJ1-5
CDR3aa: CASSFEGRSNQPQHF
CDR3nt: TGTGCCAGCAGCTTTGAAGGGAGGAGCAATCAGCCCCAGCATTTT

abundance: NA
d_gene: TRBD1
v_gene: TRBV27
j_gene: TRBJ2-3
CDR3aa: CASSMAGGLTDTQYF
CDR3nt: TGTGCCAGCAGTATGGCAGGGGGCCTGACAGATACGCAGTATTTT

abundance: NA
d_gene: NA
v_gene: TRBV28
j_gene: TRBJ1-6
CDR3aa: CASRPQGVNSPLHF
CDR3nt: TGTGCCAGCAGACCGCAGGGTGTTAATTCACCCCTCCACTTT

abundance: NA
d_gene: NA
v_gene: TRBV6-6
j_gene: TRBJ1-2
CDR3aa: CASSRGVNYGYTF
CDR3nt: TGTGCCAGCAGCCGCGGGGTTAACTATGGCTACACCTTC

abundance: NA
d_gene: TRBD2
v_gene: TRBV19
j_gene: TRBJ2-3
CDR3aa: CASSPRGVSTDTQYF
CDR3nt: TGTGCCAGTAGCCCCCGGGGGGTAAGCACAGATACGCAGTATTTT

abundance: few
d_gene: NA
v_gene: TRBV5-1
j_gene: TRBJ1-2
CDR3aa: CASSLDSNYYGYTF
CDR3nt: TGCGCCAGCAGCTTGGACAGTAACTACTATGGCTACACCTTC

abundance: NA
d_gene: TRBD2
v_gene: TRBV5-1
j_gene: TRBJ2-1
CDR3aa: CASSTGTSGRGNEQFF
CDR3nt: TGCGCCAGCAGCACCGGGACTAGCGGGAGAGGGAATGAGCAGTTCTTC

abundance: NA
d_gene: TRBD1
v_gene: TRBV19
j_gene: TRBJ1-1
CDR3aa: CASSIGQGASNEAFF
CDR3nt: TGTGCCAGTAGTATCGGTCAGGGGGCGAGTAATGAAGCTTTCTTT

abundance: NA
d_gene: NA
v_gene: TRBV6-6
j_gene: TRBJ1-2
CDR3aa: CASRGQPAGFAGRTF
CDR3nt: TGTGCCAGCAGAGGACAGCCAGCCGGATTTGCCGGAAGAACCTTC

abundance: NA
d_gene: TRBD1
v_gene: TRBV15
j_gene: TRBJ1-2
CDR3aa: CATSRQGNYGYTF
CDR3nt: TGTGCCACCAGCCGACAGGGAAACTATGGCTACACCTTC

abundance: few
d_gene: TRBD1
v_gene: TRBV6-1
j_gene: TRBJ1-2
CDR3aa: CASSEGQGASYTF
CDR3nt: TGTGCCAGCAGTGAAGGACAGGGGGCAAGCTACACCTTC

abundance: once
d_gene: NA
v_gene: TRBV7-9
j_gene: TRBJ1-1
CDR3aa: CASSLAPPQGDTEAFF
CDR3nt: TGTGCCAGCAGCTTAGCCCCGCCACAGGGCGACACTGAAGCTTTCTTT

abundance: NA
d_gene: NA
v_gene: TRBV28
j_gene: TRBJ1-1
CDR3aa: CASSFMNTEAFF
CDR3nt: TGTGCCAGCAGTTTCATGAACACTGAAGCTTTCTTT

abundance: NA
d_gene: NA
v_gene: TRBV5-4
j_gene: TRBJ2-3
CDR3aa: CASSLGWRRGSTDTQYF
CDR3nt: TGTGCCAGCAGCTTGGGATGGAGGCGGGGTAGCACAGATACGCAGTATTTT

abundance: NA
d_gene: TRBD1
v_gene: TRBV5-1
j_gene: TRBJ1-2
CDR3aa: CASSPVTGGGYGYTF
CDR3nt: TGCGCCAGCAGCCCGGTAACAGGGGGAGGCTATGGCTACACCTTC

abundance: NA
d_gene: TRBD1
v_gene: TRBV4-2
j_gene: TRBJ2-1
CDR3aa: CASSQGRRGIENEQFF
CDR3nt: TGTGCCAGCAGCCAAGGTCGCAGGGGGATTGAAAATGAGCAGTTCTTC

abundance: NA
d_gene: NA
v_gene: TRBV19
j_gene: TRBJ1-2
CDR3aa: CASSIRTGNNYGYTF
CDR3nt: TGTGCCAGTAGTATTAGAACAGGAAATAACTATGGCTACACCTTC

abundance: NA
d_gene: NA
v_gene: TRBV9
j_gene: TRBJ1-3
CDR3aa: CASSAYRLRSSGNTIYF
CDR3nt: TGTGCCAGCAGCGCCTACAGGCTCCGGAGTTCTGGAAACACCATATATTTT

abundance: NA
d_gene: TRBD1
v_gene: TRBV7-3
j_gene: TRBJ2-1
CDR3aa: CASSLRAGGTYNEQFF
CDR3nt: TGTGCCAGCAGCCTCAGGGCAGGGGGTACCTACAATGAGCAGTTCTTC

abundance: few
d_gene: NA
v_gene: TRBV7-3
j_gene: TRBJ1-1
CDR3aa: CASSLYGGGEAFF
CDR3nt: TGTGCCAGCAGCTTATATGGAGGCGGTGAAGCTTTCTTT

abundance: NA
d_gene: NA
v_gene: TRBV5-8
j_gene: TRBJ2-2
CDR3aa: CASSPVRFANTGELFF
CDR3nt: TGTGCCAGCAGCCCCGTCCGGTTCGCGAACACCGGGGAGCTGTTTTTT

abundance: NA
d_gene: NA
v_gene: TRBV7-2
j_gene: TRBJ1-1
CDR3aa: CASSPHSEAFF
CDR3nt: TGTGCCAGCAGCCCGCACTCTGAAGCTTTCTTT

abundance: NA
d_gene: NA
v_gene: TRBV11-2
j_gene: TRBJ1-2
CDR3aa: CASSLGLNYGYTF
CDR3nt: TGTGCCAGCAGCTTAGGACTTAACTATGGCTACACCTTC

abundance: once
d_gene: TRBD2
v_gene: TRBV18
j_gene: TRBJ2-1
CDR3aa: CASSPPGGLAGHNEQFF
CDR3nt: TGTGCCAGCTCACCACCGGGGGGACTAGCGGGCCACAATGAGCAGTTCTTC

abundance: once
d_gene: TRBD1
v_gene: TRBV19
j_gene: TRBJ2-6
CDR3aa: CASRQGLSGANVLTF
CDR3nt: TGTGCCAGTCGACAGGGCTTATCTGGGGCCAACGTCCTGACTTTC

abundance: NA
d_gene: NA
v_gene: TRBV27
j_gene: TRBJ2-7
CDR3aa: CASSLTAAPTYEQYF
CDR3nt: TGTGCCAGCAGCTTGACAGCTGCCCCAACCTACGAGCAGTACTTC

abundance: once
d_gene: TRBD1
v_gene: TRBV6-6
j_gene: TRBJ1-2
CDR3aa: CASTYGTGYGGGYTF
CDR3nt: TGTGCCAGCACTTACGGGACAGGGTATGGCGGTGGCTACACCTTC

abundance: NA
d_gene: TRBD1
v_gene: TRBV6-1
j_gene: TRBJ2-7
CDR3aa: CASRGTGRIDEQYF
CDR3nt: TGTGCCAGCCGGGGGACAGGGAGGATCGACGAGCAGTACTTC

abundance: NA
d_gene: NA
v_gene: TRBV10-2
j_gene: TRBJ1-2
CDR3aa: CASSSTGSNGYTF
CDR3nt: TGCGCCAGCAGCTCCACAGGGAGCAATGGCTACACCTTC

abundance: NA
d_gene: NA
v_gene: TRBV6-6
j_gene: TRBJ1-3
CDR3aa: CATGRAGNTIYF
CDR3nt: TGTGCCACCGGGAGGGCTGGAAACACCATATATTTT

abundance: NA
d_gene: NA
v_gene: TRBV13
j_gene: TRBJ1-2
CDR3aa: CASSTHTDRFSYGYTF
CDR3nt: TGTGCCAGCAGCACACATACCGACAGGTTTTCCTATGGCTACACCTTC

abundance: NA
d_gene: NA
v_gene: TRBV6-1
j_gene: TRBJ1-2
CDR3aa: CASSESLGYGYTF
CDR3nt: TGTGCCAGCAGTGAATCACTTGGCTATGGCTACACCTTC

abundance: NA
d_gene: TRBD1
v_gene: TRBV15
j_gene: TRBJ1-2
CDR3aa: CATSTSRGVNYGYTF
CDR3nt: TGTGCCACCAGCACATCCAGGGGGGTTAACTATGGCTACACCTTC

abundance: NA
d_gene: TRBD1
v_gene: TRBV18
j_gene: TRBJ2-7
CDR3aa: CASSRDRAYEQYF
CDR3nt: TGTGCCAGCTCCCGGGACAGAGCCTACGAGCAGTACTTC

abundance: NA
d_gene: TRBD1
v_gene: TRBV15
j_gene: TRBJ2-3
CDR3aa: CATSRSPPGQVTDTQYF
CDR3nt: TGTGCCACCAGCAGATCACCCCCGGGACAGGTCACAGATACGCAGTATTTT

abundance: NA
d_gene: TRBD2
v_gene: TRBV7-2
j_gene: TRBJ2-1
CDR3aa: CASSDPPFAGGPREQFF
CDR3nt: TGTGCCAGCAGCGACCCCCCCTTTGCGGGAGGGCCGCGGGAGCAGTTCTTC

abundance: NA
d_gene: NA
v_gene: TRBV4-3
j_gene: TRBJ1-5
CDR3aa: CASSQDRRPNQPQHF
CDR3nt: TGCGCCAGCAGCCAAGATCGGAGGCCCAATCAGCCCCAGCATTTT

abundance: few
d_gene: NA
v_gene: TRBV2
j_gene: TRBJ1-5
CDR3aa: CASRPGDGSNQPQHF
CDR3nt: TGTGCCAGCAGGCCAGGGGATGGAAGCAATCAGCCCCAGCATTTT

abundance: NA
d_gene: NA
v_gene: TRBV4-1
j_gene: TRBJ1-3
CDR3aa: CASSQVGQGNTIYF
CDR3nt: TGCGCCAGCAGCCAAGTGGGGCAGGGAAACACCATATATTTT

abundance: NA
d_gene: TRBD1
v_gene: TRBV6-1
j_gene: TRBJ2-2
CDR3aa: CASSEATGQGSGGELFF
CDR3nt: TGTGCCAGCAGTGAAGCCACCGGACAGGGGAGTGGCGGGGAGCTGTTTTTT

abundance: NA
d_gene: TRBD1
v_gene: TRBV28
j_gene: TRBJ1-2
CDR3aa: CASREGQGAFYGYTF
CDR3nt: TGTGCCAGCAGGGAGGGACAGGGGGCGTTCTATGGCTACACCTTC

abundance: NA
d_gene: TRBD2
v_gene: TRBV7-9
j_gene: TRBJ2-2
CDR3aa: CASSPQAGTTGELFF
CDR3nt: TGTGCCAGCAGCCCCCAAGCGGGGACCACCGGGGAGCTGTTTTTT

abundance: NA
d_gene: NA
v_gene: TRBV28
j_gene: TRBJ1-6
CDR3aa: CASSFINSPLHF
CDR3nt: TGTGCCAGCAGTTTTATAAATTCACCCCTCCACTTT

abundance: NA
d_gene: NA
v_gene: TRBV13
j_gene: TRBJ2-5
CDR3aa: CASSSFGTSHPQETQYF
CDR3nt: TGTGCCAGCAGCTCCTTCGGGACAAGCCATCCCCAAGAGACCCAGTACTTC

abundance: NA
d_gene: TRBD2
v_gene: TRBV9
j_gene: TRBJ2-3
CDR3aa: CASSPRTSVYTQYF
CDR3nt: TGTGCCAGCAGCCCCCGGACTAGCGTTTATACGCAGTATTTT

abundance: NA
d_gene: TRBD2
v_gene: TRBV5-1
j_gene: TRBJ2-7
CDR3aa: CASSLAPLAGSSYEQYF
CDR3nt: TGCGCCAGCAGCTTGGCCCCACTAGCGGGGAGCTCCTACGAGCAGTACTTC

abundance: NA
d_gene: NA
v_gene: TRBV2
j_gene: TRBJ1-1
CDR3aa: CAPRGEAFF
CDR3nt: TGTGCCCCTAGAGGTGAAGCTTTCTTT

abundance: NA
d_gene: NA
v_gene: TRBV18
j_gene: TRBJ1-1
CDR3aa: CASSPPDTVFTEAFF
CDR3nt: TGTGCCAGCTCACCACCCGATACTGTTTTCACTGAAGCTTTCTTT

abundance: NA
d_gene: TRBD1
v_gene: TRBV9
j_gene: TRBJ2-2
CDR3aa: CASSVGQVYTGELFF
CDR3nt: TGTGCCAGCAGCGTTGGACAGGTGTACACCGGGGAGCTGTTTTTT

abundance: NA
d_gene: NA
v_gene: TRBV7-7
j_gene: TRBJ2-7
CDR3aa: CASSLSQGYEQYF
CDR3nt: TGTGCTAGCAGCTTGTCGCAGGGGTACGAGCAGTACTTC

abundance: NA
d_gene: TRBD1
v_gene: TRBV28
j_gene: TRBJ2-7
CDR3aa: CASSGHRGYEQYF
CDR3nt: TGTGCCAGCAGTGGTCACAGGGGCTACGAGCAGTACTTC

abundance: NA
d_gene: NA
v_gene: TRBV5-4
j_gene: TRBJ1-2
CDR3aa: CASSLGQDLYGYTF
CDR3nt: TGTGCCAGCAGCTTGGGACAGGACCTCTATGGCTACACCTTC

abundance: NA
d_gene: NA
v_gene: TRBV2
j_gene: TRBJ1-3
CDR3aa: CASQPRVAYGNTIYF
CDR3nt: TGTGCCAGTCAACCGCGGGTCGCTTACGGAAACACCATATATTTT